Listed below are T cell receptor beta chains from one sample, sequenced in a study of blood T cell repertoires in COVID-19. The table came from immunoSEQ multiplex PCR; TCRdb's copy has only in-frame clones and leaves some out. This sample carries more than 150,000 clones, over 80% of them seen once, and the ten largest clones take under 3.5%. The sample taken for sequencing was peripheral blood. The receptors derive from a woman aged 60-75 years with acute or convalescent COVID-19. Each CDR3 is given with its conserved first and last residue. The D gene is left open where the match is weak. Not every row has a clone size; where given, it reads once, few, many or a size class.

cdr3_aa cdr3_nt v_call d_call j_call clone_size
CASSAAGTANTEAFF TGTGCCAGCAGCGCCGCCGGGACAGCGAACACTGAAGCTTTCTTT TRBV7-6 TRBD1 TRBJ1-1 -
CASSIGGGQGASYGYTF TGTGCCAGTAGTATAGGGGGAGGACAGGGGGCCTCCTATGGCTACACCTTC TRBV19 TRBD1 TRBJ1-2 -
CASRDPRETQYF TGTGCCAGCAGAGACCCGAGGGAGACCCAGTACTTC TRBV3-1/TRBV3-2 - TRBJ2-5 -
CASSRGGVETQYF TGTGCCAGCAGCAGGGGAGGGGTGGAGACCCAGTACTTC TRBV7-2 TRBD2 TRBJ2-5 -
CASSIRGDSPLHF TGTGCCAGCAGCATCAGGGGGGATTCACCCCTCCACTTT TRBV5-5 TRBD1 TRBJ1-6 -
CASSEDSSGANVLTF TGTGCCAGCAGCGAGGACAGCTCTGGGGCCAACGTCCTGACTTTC TRBV11-3 - TRBJ2-6 many
CASSQDQDEQYF TGCGCCAGCAGCCAAGATCAGGACGAGCAGTACTTC TRBV4-3 - TRBJ2-7 -
CATKLQWFNEKLFF TGTGCCACCAAGCTACAGTGGTTTAATGAAAAACTGTTTTTT TRBV24-1 - TRBJ1-4 -
CASSPRLDRATEAFF TGTGCCAGCAGCCCCCGTTTGGACAGGGCCACTGAAGCTTTCTTT TRBV9 TRBD1 TRBJ1-1 -
CAIGTSGDEQYF TGTGCCATTGGGACTAGCGGGGACGAGCAGTACTTC TRBV10-3 TRBD2 TRBJ2-7 -
CASSSDIAYEQYF TGTGCCAGCAGCTCGGACATTGCCTACGAGCAGTACTTC TRBV7-8 - TRBJ2-7 -
CASSEYRADLDTIYF TGTGCCAGCAGTGAATACAGGGCAGATCTCGACACCATATATTTT TRBV2 - TRBJ1-3 few
CASSPGLAGGRDTQYF TGTGCCAGCAGTCCGGGACTAGCGGGGGGGCGTGATACGCAGTATTTT TRBV6-2/TRBV6-3 TRBD2 TRBJ2-3 -
CATSDRTIGELFF TGTGCCACCAGTGACCGGACAATCGGGGAGCTGTTTTTT TRBV24-1 - TRBJ2-2 -
CASRVTGVTEAFF TGTGCCAGCAGGGTGACAGGGGTCACTGAAGCTTTCTTT TRBV12-3/TRBV12-4 TRBD1 TRBJ1-1 few